The clone carrying this T cell receptor beta chain has more than one count but fewer than ten. The CDR3 contains 14 residues. V lost 10 bases to trimming and J lost 7 bases, with 22 bases between them. Germline V gene data show CDR1 as SNHLY and CDR2 as FYNNEI. The data stem from a study of regulatory T cells in long-lasting Graves disease. According to the study, TCR beta libraries were built with iRepertoire HTBI primers and CDR3-region Arm-PCR. TCRdb ran MiXCR on the multiplex PCR reads and lists one entry per CDR3 protein. The sample gives about 500,000 distinct CDR3 sequences, about a sixth of which show up once; 9% to 15% is in the top ten. Time point: newly diagnosed GD, antithyroid drugs for less than 3 months. PBMC-extracted RNA yielded the TCR library. The same data also went into a second study, on T cells in Graves' hyperthyroidism and ophthalmopathy.

The source was peripheral blood mononuclear cells (PBMCs), collected at new diagnosis, from a patient treated with antithyroid drugs. The sequence was obtained from a man aged 35 to 55 with Graves disease. V usage is TRBV2 and J usage is TRBJ1-2, with D perhaps TRBD1 (6 bases). The CDR3 protein is CATYIGGLGSGYTF. The CDR3 bases are TGTGCCACCTACATTGGGGGGCTTGGGAGTGGCTACACCTTC.